In this sample, the clone carrying this TCR beta chain turned up a few times. The antigen is undetermined. Time point: sample taken at primary tumor resection. The cohort: approximately 74 early-stage, untreated non-small cell lung cancer patients. These data belong to a study of spatial heterogeneity in lung cancer. On the study more broadly: Detected sequences consistently included more beta-chain ones than alpha-chain ones. Mean representation of each unique TCR and UMI combination in the raw reads exceeded eight occurrences.

Whole-study results and caveats: There were more appearances of ubiquitous expanded tumor TCRs in blood at resection than at follow-up.

TCRdb called the 5' RACE reads again in MiXCR, with one record for every CDR3 protein. Among roughly 40,000 distinct CDR3 sequences listed, approximately 7% were seen once. The sequence derives from a female donor with early-stage non-small cell lung cancer. Sequencing was performed on PBMCs, taken at surgery.

CDR3 in amino acids: CASSNRGRETQYF. The CDR3 DNA reads TGTGCCAGCAGCAACAGGGGAAGAGAGACCCAGTACTTC. V gene TRBV2 combines with J gene TRBJ2-5; the match to TRBD1 covers 7 bases. This CDR3 is 13 amino acids long. The trim removed 6 bases at V and 4 bases at J, leaving 5 bases unmatched. Germline CDR1 and CDR2: SNHLY and FYNNEI.